The clone carrying this T cell receptor beta chain is classed as medium-sized by frequency. TRB was amplified by touch-down multiplex PCR, primer pools A and B combined. Each CDR3 protein gets one entry in TCRdb, which reprocessed the multiplex PCR reads and gives no DNA. Recorded for this sample: approximately 3,000 distinct CDR3 sequences. The record originates from a study of T cell clusters in autoimmune cytopenias. TRB was amplified from 250 ng of peripheral blood genomic DNA per sample. The TCR originated in a human donor with an autoimmune cytopenia or autoimmune hepatitis (not recorded which). The sample taken for sequencing was peripheral blood.

This CDR3 is CASSLIGEETQYF. The J gene is TRBJ2-5, the V gene TRBV27; TCRdb lists TRBD1, though no DNA is available to test this call. Germline V gene data show CDR1 as MNHEY and CDR2 as SMNVEV (reference sequence). CDR3 length equals 13 residues.